This T cell receptor (beta chain) came from a study of cytomegalovirus exposure and HLA in healthy donors. Study conclusions and caveats: A few of the chains that were CMV-associated were confirmed in vitro to be specific for CMV antigens. In a later analysis, TCR beta V- and J-gene trimming showed a link to a missense DCLRE1C variant. Among the most significant clusters, several appeared linked to common viral pathogens in a later analysis.

Germline CDR1 reads SGHDN; CDR2 reads FVKESK. V gave up 4 bases and J gave up 4 bases; unmatched junction bases: 7. The length of the CDR3 is 14 residues. In the case of this clone: The antigen is undetermined.

The PCR employed 60 Vbeta primers together with 13 Jbeta primers. Assay: immunoSEQ multiplex PCR; the TCRdb copy retains only in-frame clones and omits some. The sample yields a few hundred thousand clones, about 80% seen once. The sequencing input was PBMCs. The receptor comes from a woman aged 60-75 years in good health and CMV-seropositive. V and J are TRBV14 and TRBJ2-7; 7 positions agree with TRBD2. This chain's CDR3 is CASSLGGGLYEQYF. CDR3 nucleotide sequence: TGTGCCAGCAGCCTCGGGGGAGGGCTTTACGAGCAGTACTTC.